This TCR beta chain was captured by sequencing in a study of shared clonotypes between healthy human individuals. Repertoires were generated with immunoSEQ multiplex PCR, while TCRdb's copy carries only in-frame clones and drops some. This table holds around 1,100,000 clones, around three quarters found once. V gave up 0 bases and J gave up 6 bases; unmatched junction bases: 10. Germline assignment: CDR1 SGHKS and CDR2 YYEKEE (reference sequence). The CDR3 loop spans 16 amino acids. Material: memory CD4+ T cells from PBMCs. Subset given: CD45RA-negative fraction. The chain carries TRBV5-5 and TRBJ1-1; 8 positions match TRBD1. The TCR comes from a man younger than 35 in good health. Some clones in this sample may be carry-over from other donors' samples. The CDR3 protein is CASSLAGAAGQAEAFF. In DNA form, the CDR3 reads TGTGCCAGCAGCTTGGCAGGAGCGGCGGGACAGGCTGAAGCTTTCTTT.